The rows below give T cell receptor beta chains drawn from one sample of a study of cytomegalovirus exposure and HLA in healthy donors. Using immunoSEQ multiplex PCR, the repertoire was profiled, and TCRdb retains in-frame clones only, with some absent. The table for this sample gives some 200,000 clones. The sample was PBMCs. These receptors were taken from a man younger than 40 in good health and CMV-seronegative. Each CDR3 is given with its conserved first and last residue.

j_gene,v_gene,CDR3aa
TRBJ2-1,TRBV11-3,CASSYPGLAGVAEQFF
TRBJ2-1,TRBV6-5,CASSLAGGRGEQFF
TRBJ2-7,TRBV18,CASSPARDYEQYF
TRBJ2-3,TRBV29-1,CSVEEGSTGNTQYF
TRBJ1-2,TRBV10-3,CAISESDRLPRGYTF
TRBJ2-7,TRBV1,CTSSQDDEEYEQYF
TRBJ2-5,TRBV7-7,CASSQGGGQSAETQYF
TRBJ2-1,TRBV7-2,CASSSGLAGGEQFF
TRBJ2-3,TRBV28,CASSTTSGRAGGTDTQYF
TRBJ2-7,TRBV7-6,CASSLEVTWTGAHEQYF
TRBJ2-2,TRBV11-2,CASSLANVDRVTGELFF
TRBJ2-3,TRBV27,CASSLLLAGGTDTQYF
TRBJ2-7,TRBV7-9,CASSSYPRTAFSYEQYF
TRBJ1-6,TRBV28,CASSLSGGGSANSPLHF
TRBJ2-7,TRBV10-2,CASSETGLMQQYF
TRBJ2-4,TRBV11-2,CASSYRDLNIQYF
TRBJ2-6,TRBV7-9,CASSLGDRAGANVLTF
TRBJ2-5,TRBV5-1,CASSITSTETQYF
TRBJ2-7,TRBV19,CASSISGRGMNEQYF
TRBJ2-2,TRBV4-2,CASSQVEDTGELFF
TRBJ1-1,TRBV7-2,CASSLHRGGEAFF
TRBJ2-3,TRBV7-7,CASSLGGDRGTDTQYF
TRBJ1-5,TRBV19,CASRPTGVSNQPQHF
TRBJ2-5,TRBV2,CASSPRETQYF
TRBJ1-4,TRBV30,CAWSETLTNEKLFF
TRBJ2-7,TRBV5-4,CASTEGLFGTYEQYF
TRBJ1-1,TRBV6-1,CASSGGGEMAFF
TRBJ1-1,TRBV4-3,CASSQQDREGSEAFF
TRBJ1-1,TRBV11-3,CASSLAVSGIPFF
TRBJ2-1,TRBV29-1,CSVGLPDDEQFF
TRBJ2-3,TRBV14,CASSQDTYVRGTADTTDTQYF
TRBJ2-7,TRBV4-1,CASSPRQGGYEQYF
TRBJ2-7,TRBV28,CASSLGTGWAEQYF
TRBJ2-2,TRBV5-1,CASSGGQAGSITGELFF
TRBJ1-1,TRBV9,CASSPEGQLNTEAFF
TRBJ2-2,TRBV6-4,CASSERVDTGELFF
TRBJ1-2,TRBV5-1,CASSLDRGVLGYTF
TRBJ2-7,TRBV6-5,CASSYGTSGGYEQYF
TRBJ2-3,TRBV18,CASSPREGADTQYF
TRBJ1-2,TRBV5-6,CASSFGQGLGNYGYTF
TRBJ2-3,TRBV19,CASRGGATDTQYF
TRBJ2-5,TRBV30,CSYRGLVKTQYF
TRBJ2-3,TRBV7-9,CASSPRLAGGDTQYF
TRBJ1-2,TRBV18,CASSPLQTTGGEYGYTF
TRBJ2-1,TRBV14,CASSQGTGFLSSYNEQFF